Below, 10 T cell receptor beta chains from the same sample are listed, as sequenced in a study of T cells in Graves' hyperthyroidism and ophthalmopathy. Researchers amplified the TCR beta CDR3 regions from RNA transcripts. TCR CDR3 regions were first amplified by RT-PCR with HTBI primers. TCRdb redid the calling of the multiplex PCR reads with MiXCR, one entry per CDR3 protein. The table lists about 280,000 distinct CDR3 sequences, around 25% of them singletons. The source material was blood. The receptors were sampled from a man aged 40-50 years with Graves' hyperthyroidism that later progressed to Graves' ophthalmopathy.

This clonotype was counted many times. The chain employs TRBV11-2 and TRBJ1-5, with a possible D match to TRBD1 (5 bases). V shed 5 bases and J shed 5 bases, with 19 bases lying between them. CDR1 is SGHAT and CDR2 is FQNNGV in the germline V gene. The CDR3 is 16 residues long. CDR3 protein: CASSTGGGNSYQPQHF. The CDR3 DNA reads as TGTGCCAGCAGCACAGGCGGTGGGAACTCCTATCAGCCCCAGCATTTT.

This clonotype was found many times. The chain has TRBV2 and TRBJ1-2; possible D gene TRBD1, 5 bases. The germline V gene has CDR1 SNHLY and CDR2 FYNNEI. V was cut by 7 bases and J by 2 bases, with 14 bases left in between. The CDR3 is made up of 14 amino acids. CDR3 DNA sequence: TGTGCCAGCAATTCAGACAGACCCAACTATGGCTACACCTTC. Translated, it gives CASNSDRPNYGYTF.

The CDR3 sequence is CASRHVSYEQYF. The DNA of the CDR3 is TGTGCCAGCAGACACGTCTCCTACGAGCAGTACTTC. This chain joins TRBV6-2 or TRBV6-3 and TRBJ2-7, with D hard to call. V lost 6 bases and J 0 bases, leaving 6 bases between the germline ends. This CDR3 has 12 residues. Germline lookup yields CDR1 MNHEY and CDR2 SVGEGT.

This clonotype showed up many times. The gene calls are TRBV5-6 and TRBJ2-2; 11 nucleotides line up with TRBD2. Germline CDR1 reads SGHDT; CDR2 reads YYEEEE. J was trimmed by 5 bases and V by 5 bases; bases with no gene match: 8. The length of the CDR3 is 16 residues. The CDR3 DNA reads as TGTGCCAGCAGTCCGATAGCGGGAGGGCCTACCGGGGAGCTGTTTTTT. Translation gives CASSPIAGGPTGELFF.

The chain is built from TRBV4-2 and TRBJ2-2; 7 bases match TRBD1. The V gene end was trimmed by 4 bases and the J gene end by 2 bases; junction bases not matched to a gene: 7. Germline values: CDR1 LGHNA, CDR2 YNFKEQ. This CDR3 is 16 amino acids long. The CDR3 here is CASSPYRGQNTGELFF. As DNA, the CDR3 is TGTGCCAGCAGCCCTTACAGGGGTCAAAACACCGGGGAGCTGTTTTTT.

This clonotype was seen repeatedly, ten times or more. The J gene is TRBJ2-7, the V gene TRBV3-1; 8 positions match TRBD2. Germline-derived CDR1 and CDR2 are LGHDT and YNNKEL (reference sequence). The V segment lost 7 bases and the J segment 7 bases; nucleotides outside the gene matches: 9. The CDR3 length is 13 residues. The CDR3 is CASIERETGEQYF. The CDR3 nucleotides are TGTGCCAGCATCGAGCGGGAGACGGGGGAGCAGTACTTC.

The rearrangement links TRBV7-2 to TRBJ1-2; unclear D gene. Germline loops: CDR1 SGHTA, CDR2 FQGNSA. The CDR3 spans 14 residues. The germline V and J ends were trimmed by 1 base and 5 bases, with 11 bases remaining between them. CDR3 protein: CASSLVRASYGYTF. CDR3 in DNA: TGTGCCAGCAGCTTAGTTAGGGCCAGTTATGGCTACACCTTC.

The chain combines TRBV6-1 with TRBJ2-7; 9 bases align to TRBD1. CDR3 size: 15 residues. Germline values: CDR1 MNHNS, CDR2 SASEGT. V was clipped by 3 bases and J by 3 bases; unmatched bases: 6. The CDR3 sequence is CASSDAGTGNYEQYF. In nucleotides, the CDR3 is TGTGCCAGCAGTGACGCCGGGACAGGGAACTACGAGCAGTACTTC.

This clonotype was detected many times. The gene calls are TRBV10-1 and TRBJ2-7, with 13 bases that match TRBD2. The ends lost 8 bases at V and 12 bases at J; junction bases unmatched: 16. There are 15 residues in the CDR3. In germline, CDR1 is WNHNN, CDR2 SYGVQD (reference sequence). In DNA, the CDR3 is TGCGCCAGCGCAAGACTAGCGGGAGGCCACATCCATCTGTACTTC. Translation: CASARLAGGHIHLYF.

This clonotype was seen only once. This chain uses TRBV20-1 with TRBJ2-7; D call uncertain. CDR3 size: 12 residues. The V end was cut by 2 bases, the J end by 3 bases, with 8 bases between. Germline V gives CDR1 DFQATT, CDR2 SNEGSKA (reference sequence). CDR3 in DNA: TGCAGTGCTAGACTCAGCGACTACGAGCAGTACTTC. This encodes CSARLSDYEQYF.